The clone carrying this T cell receptor beta chain was picked up a small number of times. The CDR3 consists of 16 residues. V shed 2 bases, J shed 5 bases, and the junction held 12 bases outside the gene matches. Germline V CDR1 and CDR2: GTSNPN, SVGIG (reference sequence). This entry is derived from a study of blood T cell repertoires in COVID-19. As for the study in general: COVID-19 samples, acute and convalescent, were from the United States, Italy and Spain.

In the original workflow: The assay estimated nucleated cells by amplifying reference gene primers. Sequencing was performed with immunoSEQ multiplex PCR; in TCRdb, only in-frame clones are kept and a portion is missing. The V and J calls and clone size are taken from that table; D and trimming were inferred from the DNA. The profile covers 150,000 to 200,000 clones, with over 80% appearing a single time and under 15% taken by the ten largest. Recruits, aged roughly 18 to 90 years, lived in under 25 US areas. The specimen sequenced was PBMCs or T cells enriched from blood (not recorded which). This rearrangement joins TRBV30 to TRBJ2-3; 8 bases agree with TRBD2. This sequence was found in a woman aged 60 to 75 who had recovered from COVID-19. DNA for the CDR3: TGTGCCTGGAGTAATAAGGCGGGAGGTGGCGTAGATACGCAGTATTTT. Its protein product is CAWSNKAGGGVDTQYF. The complete variable domain, with remaining parts taken from reference TRBV30 and TRBJ2-3, reads SQTIHQWPATLVQPVGSPLSLECTVEGTSNPNLYWYRQAAGRGLQLLFYSVGIGQISSEVPQNLSASRPQDRQFILSSKKLLLSDSGFYLCAWSNKAGGGVDTQYFGPGTRLTVL.